This T cell receptor beta chain was retrieved from a study of CD8 T cells in ankylosing spondylitis. General observations from the study: Reports say disease-linked clones showed up significantly more in matched ankylosing spondylitis synovial fluid. Made up of under 10 highly homologous variants, a TCR beta motif appeared characteristic of ankylosing spondylitis blood.

Germline assignment: CDR1 SGHRS and CDR2 YFSETQ. The CDR3 runs 13 residues. The V end lost 4 bases, the J end lost 0 bases, and 7 bases lay between the germline ends. Via MiXCR, TCRdb re-called the 5' RACE reads, giving one row per CDR3 protein. The repertoire holds more than 500,000 distinct CDR3 sequences, with approximately 5% as singletons. This clonotype has more than one count but fewer than ten. The antigen is undetermined. The sequence derives from a male donor with ankylosing spondylitis. Sample: blood, either unsorted or a sorted T cell fraction (not recorded which). The chain joins TRBV5-1 to TRBJ2-5; D is undetermined. This CDR3 is CASSQPYQETQYF. The CDR3, as DNA: TGCGCCAGCAGCCAACCGTACCAAGAGACCCAGTACTTC.